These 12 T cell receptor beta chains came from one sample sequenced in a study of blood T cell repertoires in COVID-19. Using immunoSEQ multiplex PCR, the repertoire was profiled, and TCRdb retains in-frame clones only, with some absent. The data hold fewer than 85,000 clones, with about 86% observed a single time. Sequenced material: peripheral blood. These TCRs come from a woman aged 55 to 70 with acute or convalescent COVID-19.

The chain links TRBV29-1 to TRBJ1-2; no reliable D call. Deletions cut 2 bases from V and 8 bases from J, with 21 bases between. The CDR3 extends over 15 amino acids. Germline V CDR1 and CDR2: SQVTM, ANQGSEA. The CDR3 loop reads CSVESIAGPGGGYTF. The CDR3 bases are TGCAGCGTTGAAAGTATAGCTGGCCCCGGCGGAGGCTACACCTTC.

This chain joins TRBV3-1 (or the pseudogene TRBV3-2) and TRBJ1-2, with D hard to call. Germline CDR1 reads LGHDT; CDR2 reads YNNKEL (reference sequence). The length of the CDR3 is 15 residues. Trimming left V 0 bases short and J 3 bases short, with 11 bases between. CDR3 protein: CASSQESGRYYGYTF. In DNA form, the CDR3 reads TGTGCCAGCAGCCAAGAGTCTGGGCGCTACTATGGCTACACCTTC.

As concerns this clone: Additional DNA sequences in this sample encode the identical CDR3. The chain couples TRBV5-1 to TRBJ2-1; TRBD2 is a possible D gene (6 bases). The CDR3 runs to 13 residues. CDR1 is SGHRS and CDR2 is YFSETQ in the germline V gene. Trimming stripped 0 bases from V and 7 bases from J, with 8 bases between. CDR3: CASSLAGGNEQFF. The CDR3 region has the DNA TGCGCCAGCAGCTTGGCCGGAGGGAATGAGCAGTTCTTC. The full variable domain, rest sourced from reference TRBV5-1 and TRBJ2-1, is KAGVTQTPRYLIKTRGQQVTLSCSPISGHRSVSWYQQTPGQGLQFLFEYFSETQRNKGNFPGRFSGRQFSNSRSEMNVSTLELGDSALYLCASSLAGGNEQFFGPGTRLTVL.

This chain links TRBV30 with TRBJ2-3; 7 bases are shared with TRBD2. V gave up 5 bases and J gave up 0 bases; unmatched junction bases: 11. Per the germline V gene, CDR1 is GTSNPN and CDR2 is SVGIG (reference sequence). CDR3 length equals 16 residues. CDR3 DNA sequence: TGTGCCTGGGTGGGGGGGGACCCGATCAGCACAGATACGCAGTATTTT. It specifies CAWVGGDPISTDTQYF.

The CDR3 sequence: CASSLAGRALYEQYF. The CDR3 DNA reads as TGTGCCAGCAGCTTAGCCGGGAGGGCTTTGTACGAGCAGTACTTC. The chain employs TRBV13 and TRBJ2-7; 8 bases are shared with TRBD2. CDR1 is PRHDT and CDR2 is FYEKMQ in the germline V gene (reference sequence). V was clipped by 1 base and J by 4 bases; unmatched bases: 6. The CDR3 extends over 15 amino acids.

The CDR3 DNA sequence: TGTGCCAGTCTAAGAGCGGGAGGGAGCACAGATACGCAGTATTTT. As protein: CASLRAGGSTDTQYF. V is TRBV6-5 and J is TRBJ2-3; 10 bases match TRBD2. The germline CDR1 and CDR2 sequences are MNHEY and SVGAGI. V lost 9 bases and J lost 0; bases outside the gene matches: 6. The CDR3 length is 15 residues.

The CDR3 region is CAWRTRGGSYEQYF. The DNA of the CDR3 is TGTGCCTGGAGAACCCGTGGCGGCTCCTACGAGCAGTACTTC. The chain joins TRBV30 to TRBJ2-7; D is unresolved. The germline V gene has CDR1 GTSNPN and CDR2 SVGIG (reference sequence). The CDR3 consists of 14 residues. V was shortened by 3 bases and J by 0 bases, with 12 bases between the two germline ends.

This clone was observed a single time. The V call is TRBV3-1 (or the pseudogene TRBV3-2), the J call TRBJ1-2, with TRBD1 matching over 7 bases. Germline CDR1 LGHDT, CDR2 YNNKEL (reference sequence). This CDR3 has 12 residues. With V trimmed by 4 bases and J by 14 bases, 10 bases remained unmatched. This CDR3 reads CASSRLDRAATF. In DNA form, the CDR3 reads TGTGCCAGCAGCCGCCTAGACAGGGCCGCAACCTTC.

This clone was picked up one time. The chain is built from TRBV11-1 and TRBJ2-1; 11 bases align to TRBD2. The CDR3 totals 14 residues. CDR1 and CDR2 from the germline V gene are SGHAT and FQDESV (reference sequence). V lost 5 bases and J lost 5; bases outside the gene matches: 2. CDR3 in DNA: TGTGCCAGCAGCCGACTAGCGGGGAACAATGAGCAGTTCTTC. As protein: CASSRLAGNNEQFF.

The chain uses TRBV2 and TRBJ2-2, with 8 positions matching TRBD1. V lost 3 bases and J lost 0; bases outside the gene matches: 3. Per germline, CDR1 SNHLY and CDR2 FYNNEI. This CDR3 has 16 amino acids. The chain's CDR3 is CASSDLQGANTGELFF. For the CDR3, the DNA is TGTGCCAGCAGTGACCTACAGGGGGCGAACACCGGGGAGCTGTTTTTT. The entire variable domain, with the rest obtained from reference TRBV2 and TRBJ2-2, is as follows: EPEVTQTPSHQVTQMGQEVILRCVPISNHLYFYWYRQILGQKVEFLVSFYNNEISEKSEIFDDQFSVERPDGSNFTLKIRSTKLEDSAMYFCASSDLQGANTGELFFGEGSRLTVL.

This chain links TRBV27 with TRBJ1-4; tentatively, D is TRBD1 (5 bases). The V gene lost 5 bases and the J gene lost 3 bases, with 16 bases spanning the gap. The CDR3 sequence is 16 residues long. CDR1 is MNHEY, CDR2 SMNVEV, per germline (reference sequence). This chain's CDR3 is CASSRSGGTANEKLFF. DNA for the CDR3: TGTGCCAGCAGTCGGTCGGGGGGTACGGCTAATGAAAAACTGTTTTTT.

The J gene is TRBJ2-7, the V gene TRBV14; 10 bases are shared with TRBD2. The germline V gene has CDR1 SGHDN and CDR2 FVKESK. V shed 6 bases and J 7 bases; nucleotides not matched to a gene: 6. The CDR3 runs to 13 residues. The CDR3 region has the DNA TGTGCCAGCAGTATGGGACTAGCGCAGGAGCAGTACTTC. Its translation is CASSMGLAQEQYF.